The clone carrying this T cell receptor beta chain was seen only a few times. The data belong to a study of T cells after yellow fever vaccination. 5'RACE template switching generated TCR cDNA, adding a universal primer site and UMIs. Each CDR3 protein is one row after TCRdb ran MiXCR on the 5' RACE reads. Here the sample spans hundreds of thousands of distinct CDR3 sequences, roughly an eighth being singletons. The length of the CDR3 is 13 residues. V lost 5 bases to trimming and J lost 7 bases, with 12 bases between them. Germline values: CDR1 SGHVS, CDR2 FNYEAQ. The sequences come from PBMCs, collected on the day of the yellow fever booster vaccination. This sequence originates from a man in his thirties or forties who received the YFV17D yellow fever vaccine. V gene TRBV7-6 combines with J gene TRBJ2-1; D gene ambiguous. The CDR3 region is CASSPPRRNEQFF. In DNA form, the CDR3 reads TGTGCCAGCAGCCCCCCGAGGCGGAATGAGCAGTTCTTC.